This T cell receptor (beta chain) was obtained from a study of OX40 agonist ivuxolimab in advanced cancers. About the study: With ivuxolimab, an agonistic anti-OX40 (CD134) antibody, patients were treated.

Sequencing was performed with immunoSEQ multiplex PCR; in TCRdb, only in-frame clones are kept and a portion is missing. The sample yields around 66,000 clones, 80% to 85% seen once. Germline CDR1 LNHNV, CDR2 YYDKDF (reference sequence). Deletions cut 1 base from V and 6 bases from J, with 16 bases between. This CDR3 spans 16 amino acids. The material was CD4+ or CD8+ T cells sorted from blood, obtained in a trial of the OX40 agonist ivuxolimab. The source is an adult with an advanced solid tumor such as melanoma, head and neck, liver or kidney cancer. The rearrangement links TRBV15 to TRBJ2-1; possible D gene TRBD1, 6 bases. CDR3: CATSRGGLKGRNEQFF. For the CDR3, the DNA is TGTGCCACCAGCAGAGGGGGGCTGAAAGGGCGCAATGAGCAGTTCTTC.